This T cell receptor beta chain emerged from a study of blood T cells in healthy people across ages. Sample donors were healthy Caucasian individuals that came from Russia, aged roughly 6 to 95. A J-beta primer mix and a sample-barcoded 5' primer were used in a second PCR of roughly 7 to 12 cycles. Every cDNA molecule carried a tag from a template-switch adaptor bearing 12 random nucleotides. TCRdb re-derived calls from the 5' RACE reads in MiXCR, one entry per CDR3 protein. The sample comprises more than 900,000 distinct CDR3 sequences, under 35% of which are singletons, and roughly 10% rests with the top ten. V was trimmed by 3 bases and J by 4 bases, leaving 10 bases between them. CDR3 length equals 15 residues. Germline V gene data show CDR1 as SGHTA and CDR2 as FQGNSA. This clonotype has ten or more counts. The target antigen is unknown. Findings of the study overall: When one million T cells were used, diversity estimates were thought to be underestimates.

Another study also made use of these data, one on T cells of mothers and their children. That source adds: Over 9.5 million TCR beta CDR3 reads were obtained from each mother, and roughly 2.9 million from each child.

The TCR comes from a woman aged 40 to 50 in good health. The material sequenced was blood. V usage is TRBV7-2 and J usage is TRBJ2-6; TRBD2 might be the D (6 bases). CDR3 sequence reads: CASSFTGVGANVLTF. In DNA form, the CDR3 reads TGTGCCAGCAGCTTCACGGGGGTCGGGGCCAACGTCCTGACTTTC.